The sequence of this T cell receptor beta chain was determined in a study of T cell responses to AZD1222 COVID-19 vaccine. Study as a whole: Second-dose intervals near 4 or 12 weeks were combined. Study results and caveats: The peak T cell response came first, and repertoires were sampled only after it. CD4 TCRs associated with vaccination spanned spike, dominating at 160-218 and 743-854. Regions left unmutated in variants are reportedly the target of nearly half of spike-specific TCRs.

TCRdb keeps only in-frame clones here, not all; method: immunoSEQ multiplex PCR. The table records 150,000 to 200,000 clones, about 94% of them present only once. A remark on this clone: Its antigen is undetermined.

This TCR was recovered from an adult in good health. Sequencing used peripheral blood, obtained on day 0 of AZD1222 vaccination.

The CDR3 region is CASNRQGAYEQYF. The CDR3 nucleotides read TGTGCCAGCAACCGACAGGGTGCCTACGAGCAGTACTTC. V usage is TRBV2 and J usage is TRBJ2-7, with 7 nucleotides matching TRBD1. J was trimmed by 2 bases and V by 7 bases; bases with no gene match: 5. The germline V gene has CDR1 SNHLY and CDR2 FYNNEI. The CDR3 spans 13 residues.